One T cell receptor beta chain is described in this entry. The germline gives CDR1 LGHDT, CDR2 YNNKEL (reference sequence). CDR3 size: 15 residues. With 4 bases clipped from V and 6 bases from J, the junction kept 9 bases outside the gene matches. Next came a second PCR, run for about 6 to 11 cycles, which used a sample-barcoded 5' primer along with a J-beta primer mix. TCRdb redid the calling of the 5' RACE reads with MiXCR, one entry per CDR3 protein. The data show about 1.5 million distinct CDR3 sequences, about 45% seen once. This sample stems from a study of blood T cells in healthy people across ages. Every sample yielded at least 6.5 million isolated PBMCs.

This clonotype originated in a woman aged 18-29 years in good health. The chain employs TRBV3-1 and TRBJ1-3, with 7 positions matching TRBD1. The material sequenced was blood. As DNA, the CDR3 is TGTGCCAGCAGCCCCACGACAGGGAGTATAAACACCATATATTTT. This sequence encodes CASSPTTGSINTIYF.